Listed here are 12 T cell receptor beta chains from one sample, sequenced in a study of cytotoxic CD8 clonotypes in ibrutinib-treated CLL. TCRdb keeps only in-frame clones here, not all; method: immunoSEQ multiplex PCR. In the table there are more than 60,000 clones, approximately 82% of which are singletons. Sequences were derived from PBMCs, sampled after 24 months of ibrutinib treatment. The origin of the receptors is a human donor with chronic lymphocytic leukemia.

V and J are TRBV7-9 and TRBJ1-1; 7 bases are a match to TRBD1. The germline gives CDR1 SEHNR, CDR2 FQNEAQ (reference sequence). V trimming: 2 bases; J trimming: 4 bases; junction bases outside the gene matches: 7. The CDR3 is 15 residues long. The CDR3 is CASSLLQGRGTEAFF. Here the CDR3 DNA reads TGTGCCAGCAGCTTACTACAGGGGAGGGGCACTGAAGCTTTCTTT.

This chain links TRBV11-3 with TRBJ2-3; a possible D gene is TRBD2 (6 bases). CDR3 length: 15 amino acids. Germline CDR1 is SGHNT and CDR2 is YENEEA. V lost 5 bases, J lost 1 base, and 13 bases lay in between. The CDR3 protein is CASSPRSGGTDTQYF. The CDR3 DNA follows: TGTGCCAGCAGCCCCCGCTCGGGGGGCACAGATACGCAGTATTTT.

The CDR3 DNA reads as TGTGCCAGCAGCGTAACTAGCACAGATACGCAGTATTTT. Its protein is CASSVTSTDTQYF. The chain combines TRBV9 with TRBJ2-3; D not certain. The CDR3 has 13 amino acids. Trimming removed 1 base at V and 0 bases at J, with 3 bases between. The germline V gene encodes CDR1 SGDLS and CDR2 YYNGEE.

CDR3 protein: CASSEALGGYTF. Here the CDR3 DNA reads TGTGCCAGCAGTGAAGCGCTAGGTGGCTACACCTTC. The V and J genes are TRBV6-1 and TRBJ1-2; no clear D. CDR1 and CDR2 from the germline V gene are MNHNS and SASEGT. This CDR3 is built from 12 residues. The ends were cut back, 0 bases at V and 7 bases at J, with 6 bases in the middle.

CDR3 amino acids: CAISESAGASNEQYF. The CDR3 bases are TGTGCCATCAGTGAGTCGGCGGGGGCGTCTAATGAGCAGTACTTC. The V gene is TRBV10-3, the J gene TRBJ2-7, with D possibly TRBD2 on 7 matching bases. The germline V gene has CDR1 ENHRY and CDR2 SYGVKD. Deletions cut 0 bases from V and 7 bases from J, with 16 bases between. There are 15 residues in the CDR3.

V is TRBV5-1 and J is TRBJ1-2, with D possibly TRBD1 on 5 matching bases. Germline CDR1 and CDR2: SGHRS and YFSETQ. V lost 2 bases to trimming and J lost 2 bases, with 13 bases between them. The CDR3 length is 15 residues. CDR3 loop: CASSFVDSQNYGYTF. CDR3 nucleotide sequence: TGCGCCAGCAGCTTCGTCGACAGCCAGAACTATGGCTACACCTTC.

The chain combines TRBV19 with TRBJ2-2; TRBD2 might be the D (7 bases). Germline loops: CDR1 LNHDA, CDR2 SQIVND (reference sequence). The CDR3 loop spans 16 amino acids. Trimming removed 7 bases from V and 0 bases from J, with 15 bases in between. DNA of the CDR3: TGTGCCAGTAACAACCGGGGGGCAGCGAACACCGGGGAGCTGTTTTTT. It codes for CASNNRGAANTGELFF.

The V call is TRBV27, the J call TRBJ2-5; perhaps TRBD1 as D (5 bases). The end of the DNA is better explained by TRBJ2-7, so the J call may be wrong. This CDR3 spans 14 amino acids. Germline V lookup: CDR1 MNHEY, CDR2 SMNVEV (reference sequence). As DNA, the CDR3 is TGTGCCAGCAGTCAGCGAGCAGGGTTCTACGAGCAGTACTTC. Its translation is CASSQRAGFYEQYF.

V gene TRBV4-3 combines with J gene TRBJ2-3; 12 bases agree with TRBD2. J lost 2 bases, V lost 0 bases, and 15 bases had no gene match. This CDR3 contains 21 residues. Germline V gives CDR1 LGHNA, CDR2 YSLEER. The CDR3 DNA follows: TGCGCCAGCAGCCAAGATACCGGACTAGCGGGAACAGGGGCCTCCACAGATACGCAGTATTTT. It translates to CASSQDTGLAGTGASTDTQYF.

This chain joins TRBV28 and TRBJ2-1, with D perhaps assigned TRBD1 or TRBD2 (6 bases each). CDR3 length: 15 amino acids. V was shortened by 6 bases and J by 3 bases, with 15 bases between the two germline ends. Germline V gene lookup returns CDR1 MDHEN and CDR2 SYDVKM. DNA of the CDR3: TGTGCCAGCAGCTCCGCCGGGGGCGGCTACAATGAGCAGTTCTTC. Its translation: CASSSAGGGYNEQFF.

The CDR3 sequence: CASSIQGWGTEAFF. The CDR3 DNA reads TGTGCCAGTAGTATCCAGGGCTGGGGTACTGAAGCTTTCTTT. The chain couples TRBV19 to TRBJ1-1, with D maybe TRBD1 (5 bases). CDR1 is LNHDA, CDR2 SQIVND, per germline (reference sequence). This CDR3 has 14 residues. Trimming stripped 3 bases from V and 5 bases from J, with 13 bases between.

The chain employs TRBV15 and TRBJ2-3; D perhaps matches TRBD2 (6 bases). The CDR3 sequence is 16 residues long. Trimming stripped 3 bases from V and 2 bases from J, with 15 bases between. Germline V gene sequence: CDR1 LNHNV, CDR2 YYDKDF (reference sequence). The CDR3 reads CATSRPRDWFTDTQYF. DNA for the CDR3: TGTGCCACCAGCAGGCCCCGGGACTGGTTCACAGATACGCAGTATTTT. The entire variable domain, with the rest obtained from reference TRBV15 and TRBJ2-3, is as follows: DAMVIQNPRYQVTQFGKPVTLSCSQTLNHNVMYWYQQKSSQAPKLLFHYYDKDFNNEADTPDNFQSRRPNTSFCFLDIRSPGLGDTAMYLCATSRPRDWFTDTQYFGPGTRLTVL.